Following are 19 T cell receptor beta chains from one sample sequenced in a study of T-cell memory formation after mild COVID-19. Via MiXCR, TCRdb re-called the 5' RACE reads, giving one row per CDR3 protein. The sample includes approximately 210,000 distinct CDR3 sequences, about 27% of them seen just once. Sequenced sample: PBMCs or a T cell subset sorted from them (not recorded which). The receptors were gathered from an adult woman who had mild COVID-19 (a few samples of this study predate the infection). Cell type and time point are not known.

The chain joins TRBV11-3 to TRBJ2-2, with D unclear. This CDR3 is 11 amino acids long. Germline CDR1 SGHNT, CDR2 YENEEA. Trimming shortened V by 3 bases and J by 11 bases, and 7 bases separated the two germline ends. Here the CDR3 DNA reads TGTGCCAGCAGCTTGGGCGACGAGCTGTTTTTT. This translates into CASSLGDELFF.

J is TRBJ2-6 and V is TRBV27, with D perhaps TRBD1 or TRBD2 (5 bases each). V was pared by 5 bases and J by 0 bases, with 17 bases between. This CDR3 contains 18 residues. Germline lookup yields CDR1 MNHEY and CDR2 SMNVEV (reference sequence). CDR3 nucleotide sequence: TGTGCCAGCAGTCCGGGACCTCTTTTAAGCTCTGGGGCCAACGTCCTGACTTTC. The encoded protein is CASSPGPLLSSGANVLTF.

The rearrangement joins TRBV7-8 to TRBJ2-3; D possibly uses TRBD1 or TRBD2 (6 bases each). The germline V gene has CDR1 SGHVS and CDR2 FQNEAQ. The CDR3 runs 15 residues. The V gene lost 0 bases and the J gene lost 3 bases, with 10 bases spanning the gap. The chain's CDR3 is CASSLAGGWTDTQYF. In DNA, the CDR3 is TGTGCCAGCAGCTTAGCGGGGGGCTGGACAGATACGCAGTATTTT.

The chain uses TRBV7-3 and TRBJ2-1, with TRBD2 matching 8 bases. Trimming removed 5 bases from V and 5 bases from J; junction bases left unmatched: 11. Germline loops: CDR1 SGHTA, CDR2 FQGTGA. This CDR3 contains 16 residues. CDR3 nucleotides: TGTGCCAGCAGCGCAGATGGAGCGGGAGCTAACAATGAGCAGTTCTTC. Amino acid sequence: CASSADGAGANNEQFF.

V and J are TRBV4-2 and TRBJ1-5; D is perhaps TRBD1 (5 bases). Per germline, CDR1 LGHNA and CDR2 YNFKEQ. Trimming removed 0 bases from V and 2 bases from J, with 8 bases in between. The CDR3 contains 15 residues. The DNA of the CDR3 is TGTGCCAGCAGCCAAGAGGGACTGCGCAATCAGCCCCAGCATTTT. Its translation is CASSQEGLRNQPQHF.

The sample holds a few counts of this clonotype. The chain joins TRBV2 to TRBJ1-1; D is unresolved. This CDR3 is 17 amino acids long. Germline CDR1 reads SNHLY; CDR2 reads FYNNEI. With 5 bases removed from V and 4 bases from J, the gap between germline ends came to 23 bases. CDR3 in amino acids: CASSITKNGGYRTEAFF. CDR3 DNA sequence: TGTGCCAGCAGTATAACAAAGAATGGCGGTTATCGCACTGAAGCTTTCTTT. The full variable domain, rest sourced from reference TRBV2 and TRBJ1-1, is EPEVTQTPSHQVTQMGQEVILRCVPISNHLYFYWYRQILGQKVEFLVSFYNNEISEKSEIFDDQFSVERPDGSNFTLKIRSTKLEDSAMYFCASSITKNGGYRTEAFFGQGTRLTVV.

This clonotype occurred many times. The genes are TRBV24-1 and TRBJ2-3; D tentatively fits TRBD1 or TRBD2 (5 bases each). V lost 0 bases, J lost 6 bases, and 15 bases lay in between. This CDR3 spans 16 amino acids. From germline, CDR1 is KGHDR and CDR2 SFDVKD. CDR3 in DNA: TGTGCCACCAGTGATTTGATCGGGACCATCACGGATACGCAGTATTTT. This codes for CATSDLIGTITDTQYF.

The chain couples TRBV7-3 to TRBJ2-3; D gene ambiguous. The germline V and J ends were trimmed by 1 base and 6 bases, with 8 bases remaining between them. The CDR3 runs to 13 residues. Looked up from germline, CDR1 is SGHTA and CDR2 is FQGTGA. CDR3 loop: CASSLIRRDTQYF. In DNA form, the CDR3 reads TGTGCCAGCAGCTTAATCCGCCGGGATACGCAGTATTTT.

This clonotype was found once. The chain has TRBV7-9 and TRBJ2-1; TRBD2 aligns across 14 bases. CDR1 is SEHNR, CDR2 FQNEAQ, per germline (reference sequence). Trimming cost V 6 bases and J 10 bases; bases outside gene matches: 11. The length of the CDR3 is 16 residues. In nucleotides, the CDR3 is TGTGCCAGCAGTCCGACTAGCGGGAGGGCCTCTAGCGAGCAGTTCTTC. It specifies CASSPTSGRASSEQFF.

The chain combines TRBV10-2 with TRBJ2-4; 9 bases are shared with TRBD1. This CDR3 spans 14 amino acids. Per the germline V gene, CDR1 is WSHSY and CDR2 is SAAADI. Trimming took 6 bases from V and 9 from J; bases not matched to a gene: 9. CDR3 sequence: CASRKQGAWGIQYF. The DNA for the CDR3 is TGCGCCAGCAGAAAACAGGGGGCGTGGGGCATTCAGTACTTC.

The V gene is TRBV7-2, the J gene TRBJ2-1; perhaps TRBD2 as D (5 bases). The V gene's germline CDR1 is SGHTA and CDR2 FQGNSA. The CDR3 totals 15 residues. V was pared by 4 bases and J by 2 bases, with 12 bases between. CDR3 loop: CASSSTQRPYNEQFF. CDR3 bases: TGTGCCAGCAGCTCCACCCAGCGGCCCTACAATGAGCAGTTCTTC.

This clonotype occurred a few times. The V call is TRBV4-1, the J call TRBJ2-7, with D perhaps TRBD1 or TRBD2 (5 bases each). This CDR3 is 14 amino acids long. V was clipped by 1 base and J by 3 bases, with 10 bases between them. Germline V gene data show CDR1 as MGHRA and CDR2 as YSYEKL. The CDR3 DNA reads as TGCGCCAGCAGCCAAGCACCGGGACGCTACGAGCAGTACTTC. It translates to CASSQAPGRYEQYF.

In its sample, this clonotype was seen a few times. The J gene is TRBJ2-4, the V gene TRBV28; 12 bases align to TRBD1. This CDR3 region has 18 residues. CDR1 is MDHEN, CDR2 SYDVKM, per germline. The junction had 7 bases not matched to a gene; V was cut back by 4 bases and J by 0 bases. The CDR3 is CASSSRDRGRSAKNIQYF. The CDR3 DNA sequence: TGTGCCAGCAGTTCCCGGGACAGGGGGCGTTCAGCCAAAAACATTCAGTACTTC.

This chain connects TRBV10-2 to TRBJ1-5, with TRBD1 matching over 7 bases. V shed 9 bases, J shed 2 bases, and the junction held 7 bases outside the gene matches. Germline lookup yields CDR1 WSHSY and CDR2 SAAADI. The CDR3 covers 14 residues. For the CDR3, the DNA is TGCGCCAGTCCCGGGACAGCCGGCAATCAGCCCCAGCATTTT. Its protein is CASPGTAGNQPQHF.

This sequence joins TRBV3-1 and TRBJ1-1; 10 bases map to TRBD1. CDR3 size: 15 residues. Germline CDR1 reads LGHDT; CDR2 reads YNNKEL (reference sequence). V was pared by 3 bases and J by 4 bases, with 5 bases of the junction left unmatched. The CDR3 nucleotides are TGTGCCAGCAGCCACCGGGACAGGGGACGCACTGAAGCTTTCTTT. Protein: CASSHRDRGRTEAFF.

This chain links TRBV6-5 with TRBJ2-7; TRBD2 matches at 8 bases. Trimming at V came to 7 bases and at J to 0 bases, leaving 5 bases not matched to a gene. Germline-derived CDR1 and CDR2 are MNHEY and SVGAGI. This CDR3 is built from 14 residues. CDR3 residues: CASMRGRNSYEQYF. DNA of the CDR3: TGTGCCAGCATGCGCGGGAGGAACTCCTACGAGCAGTACTTC.

This clonotype was observed a few times. J is TRBJ1-1 and V is TRBV6-2 or TRBV6-3; tentatively, D is TRBD1 (6 bases). With 5 bases removed from V and 1 base from J, the gap between germline ends came to 14 bases. CDR1 is MNHEY, CDR2 SVGEGT, per germline. This CDR3 is built from 15 residues. The CDR3 region has the DNA TGTGCCAGCAGTGAACCGGGACAAGGGAACACTGAAGCTTTCTTT. Translating gives CASSEPGQGNTEAFF.

V usage is TRBV3-1 and J usage is TRBJ2-7, with 13 bases that match TRBD2. This CDR3 is built from 16 residues. The germline V gene encodes CDR1 LGHDT and CDR2 YNNKEL (reference sequence). V shed 5 bases and J 4 bases; nucleotides not matched to a gene: 8. CDR3 bases: TGTGCCAGCAGCTATACCACTAGCGGGAGGGGTTACGAGCAGTACTTC. The encoded protein is CASSYTTSGRGYEQYF.

The genes are TRBV20-1 and TRBJ2-2; D is unresolved. The germline gives CDR1 DFQATT, CDR2 SNEGSKA (reference sequence). CDR3 length: 15 residues. V lost 0 bases, J lost 1 base, and 9 bases lay in between. CDR3 nucleotides: TGCAGTGCTAGAGATCCAGCGAAGAACACCGGGGAGCTGTTTTTT. Translating gives CSARDPAKNTGELFF.